The rows below give T cell receptor beta chains drawn from one sample of a study of cytotoxic CD8 clonotypes in ibrutinib-treated CLL. Assay used: immunoSEQ multiplex PCR; TCRdb lists only in-frame clones, some missing. The sample shows about 92,000 clones, 70% to 80% of them seen only once. Sample: PBMCs, taken after 24 months of ibrutinib treatment. Every receptor here comes from a human donor with chronic lymphocytic leukemia. CDR3s include the opening cysteine and the closing phenylalanine or tryptophan. Fields, in order: D gene, V gene, J gene, clone size, CDR3 DNA, CDR3 protein. D genes are given only for firm matches. The size field is filled for only some rows; it gives once, few, many or a size class.

D gene: TRBD1
V gene: TRBV11-2
J gene: TRBJ2-7
clone size: NA
CDR3 DNA: TGTGCCAGCAGCCAAGGGGACAGGGCAGCGGAGAGGACCTACGAGCAGTACTTC
CDR3 protein: CASSQGDRAAERTYEQYF

D gene: TRBD2
V gene: TRBV7-9
J gene: TRBJ2-7
clone size: NA
CDR3 DNA: TGTGCCAGCAGCCGGACTAGCGGGACAGCCTCCTACGAGCAGTACTTC
CDR3 protein: CASSRTSGTASYEQYF

D gene: TRBD1
V gene: TRBV5-6
J gene: TRBJ1-1
clone size: once
CDR3 DNA: TGTGCCAGCAGCGTGACAGGGGGCGTTTACCCTGAAGCTTTCTTT
CDR3 protein: CASSVTGGVYPEAFF

D gene: NA
V gene: TRBV4-1
J gene: TRBJ1-2
clone size: NA
CDR3 DNA: TGCGCCAGCAGCCAAGATCGAGGAGGGAGGAACACCTTC
CDR3 protein: CASSQDRGGRNTF

D gene: NA
V gene: TRBV19
J gene: TRBJ2-1
clone size: NA
CDR3 DNA: TGTGCCAGTAGTTCTCGGACCGCTCGTTGGAACAATGAGCAGTTCTTC
CDR3 protein: CASSSRTARWNNEQFF

D gene: NA
V gene: TRBV19
J gene: TRBJ1-1
clone size: NA
CDR3 DNA: TGTGCCAGTAGTATAGGACGTTCGAACACTGAAGCTTTCTTT
CDR3 protein: CASSIGRSNTEAFF

D gene: TRBD1
V gene: TRBV29-1
J gene: TRBJ1-2
clone size: NA
CDR3 DNA: TGCAGCGTTGAACGAGCCGGGACAGGGGCAGGGGGCGGAGCGGGTGGCTACACCTTC
CDR3 protein: CSVERAGTGAGGGAGGYTF

D gene: NA
V gene: TRBV6-6
J gene: TRBJ1-2
clone size: NA
CDR3 DNA: TGTGCCAGCACCGGGATCGGCTATGGCTACACCTTC
CDR3 protein: CASTGIGYGYTF

D gene: NA
V gene: TRBV2
J gene: TRBJ2-7
clone size: many
CDR3 DNA: TGTGCCAGCAGCCGAATATACGAGCAGTACTTC
CDR3 protein: CASSRIYEQYF

D gene: TRBD2
V gene: TRBV29-1
J gene: TRBJ2-3
clone size: NA
CDR3 DNA: TGCAGCGTTCGCGGGGCTAGCGGGAGTAGAGATACGCAGTATTTT
CDR3 protein: CSVRGASGSRDTQYF

D gene: NA
V gene: TRBV12-2
J gene: TRBJ2-1
clone size: NA
CDR3 DNA: TGTGCAAGTCGCTTGTACCGGGACAGATTATACAATGAGCAGTTCTTC
CDR3 protein: CASRLYRDRLYNEQFF

D gene: NA
V gene: TRBV5-8
J gene: TRBJ1-5
clone size: NA
CDR3 DNA: TGTGCCAGCAGCCCCAGGGGTGGCAATCAGCCCCAGCATTTT
CDR3 protein: CASSPRGGNQPQHF

D gene: TRBD2
V gene: TRBV7-9
J gene: TRBJ2-5
clone size: NA
CDR3 DNA: TGTGCCAGCAGCTCTCTAGCGGGACAAGAGACCCAGTACTTC
CDR3 protein: CASSSLAGQETQYF

D gene: NA
V gene: TRBV28
J gene: TRBJ1-5
clone size: NA
CDR3 DNA: TGTGCCAGCAGTTTATTCAGGGGCGATCAGCCCCAGCATTTT
CDR3 protein: CASSLFRGDQPQHF

D gene: NA
V gene: TRBV7-9
J gene: TRBJ2-7
clone size: NA
CDR3 DNA: TGTGCCAGCAGCTCGCAGGGAAGCTCCTACGAGCAGTACTTC
CDR3 protein: CASSSQGSSYEQYF

D gene: NA
V gene: TRBV11-2
J gene: TRBJ1-2
clone size: NA
CDR3 DNA: TGTGCCAGCAGCCCGCGGGACGCGCTATATGGCTACACCTTC
CDR3 protein: CASSPRDALYGYTF

D gene: NA
V gene: TRBV5-4
J gene: TRBJ2-1
clone size: once
CDR3 DNA: TGTGCCAGCAGCTTGGTTAGCTACAATGAGCAGTTCTTC
CDR3 protein: CASSLVSYNEQFF

D gene: NA
V gene: TRBV5-1
J gene: TRBJ2-5
clone size: NA
CDR3 DNA: TGCGCCAGCAGCTTGAGTCTAGCAGGGGAGACCCAGTACTTC
CDR3 protein: CASSLSLAGETQYF

D gene: NA
V gene: TRBV18
J gene: TRBJ1-5
clone size: few
CDR3 DNA: TGTGCCAGCGATCTAGGCGGGAACAATCAGCCCCAGCATTTT
CDR3 protein: CASDLGGNNQPQHF

D gene: NA
V gene: TRBV2
J gene: TRBJ1-2
clone size: NA
CDR3 DNA: TGTGCCAGCAGTGGTTCCCGGGTAGCTAACTATGGCTACACCTTC
CDR3 protein: CASSGSRVANYGYTF

D gene: NA
V gene: TRBV7-2
J gene: TRBJ2-7
clone size: few
CDR3 DNA: TGTGCCAGCAGCGACCTCTACTGGGCCAATTACGAGCAGTACTTC
CDR3 protein: CASSDLYWANYEQYF

D gene: NA
V gene: TRBV4-2
J gene: TRBJ1-4
clone size: NA
CDR3 DNA: TGTGCCAGCAGCGGACAGCGGGGTGGGAATGAAAAACTGTTTTTT
CDR3 protein: CASSGQRGGNEKLFF

D gene: TRBD1
V gene: TRBV28
J gene: TRBJ2-7
clone size: few
CDR3 DNA: TGTGCCAGCAGTTTATTCCAGGCTTGGGGACAGGGGTACGAGCAGTACTTC
CDR3 protein: CASSLFQAWGQGYEQYF

D gene: NA
V gene: TRBV2
J gene: TRBJ2-5
clone size: NA
CDR3 DNA: TGTGCCAGCAGGGAGGACCAAGAGACCCAGTACTTC
CDR3 protein: CASREDQETQYF

D gene: TRBD1
V gene: TRBV7-9
J gene: TRBJ2-3
clone size: NA
CDR3 DNA: TGTGCCAGCAGCTCGCGGACAGGGCAGGCAGATACGCAGTATTTT
CDR3 protein: CASSSRTGQADTQYF

D gene: NA
V gene: TRBV14
J gene: TRBJ2-2
clone size: NA
CDR3 DNA: TGTGCCAGCAGCTCGGGACTGAACACCGGGGAGCTGTTTTTT
CDR3 protein: CASSSGLNTGELFF

D gene: TRBD1
V gene: TRBV18
J gene: TRBJ1-6
clone size: NA
CDR3 DNA: TGTGCCAGCTCACCGACAGGGCACGGATCACCCCTCCACTTT
CDR3 protein: CASSPTGHGSPLHF

D gene: TRBD2
V gene: TRBV9
J gene: TRBJ2-3
clone size: NA
CDR3 DNA: TGTGCCAGCAGCGGTAGCGGGACGACAGATACGCAGTATTTT
CDR3 protein: CASSGSGTTDTQYF

D gene: NA
V gene: TRBV4-2
J gene: TRBJ1-2
clone size: NA
CDR3 DNA: TGTGCCAGCAGCCAAGTGGAGGGAGATGGCTACACCTTC
CDR3 protein: CASSQVEGDGYTF

D gene: NA
V gene: TRBV28
J gene: TRBJ1-5
clone size: NA
CDR3 DNA: TGTGCCAGCAGTTTAAAGGCGGGGATTCTAGGTCAGCCCCAGCATTTT
CDR3 protein: CASSLKAGILGQPQHF

D gene: NA
V gene: TRBV6-6
J gene: TRBJ1-1
clone size: NA
CDR3 DNA: TGTGCCAGCAGTTACGATGAAGCTTTCTTT
CDR3 protein: CASSYDEAFF

D gene: NA
V gene: TRBV2
J gene: TRBJ2-1
clone size: NA
CDR3 DNA: TGTGCCAGCAGTGTCCGAGAATCCTCCTACAATGAGCAGTTCTTC
CDR3 protein: CASSVRESSYNEQFF

D gene: TRBD2
V gene: TRBV6-6
J gene: TRBJ2-2
clone size: NA
CDR3 DNA: TGTGCCAGCACCGATAGCGGGAGGGGAACCGGGGAGCTGTTTTTT
CDR3 protein: CASTDSGRGTGELFF

D gene: NA
V gene: TRBV27
J gene: TRBJ1-5
clone size: NA
CDR3 DNA: TGTGCCAGCAGTCCCCGTGGCAGGACGAATAGCAATCAGCCCCAGCATTTT
CDR3 protein: CASSPRGRTNSNQPQHF

D gene: TRBD1
V gene: TRBV15
J gene: TRBJ1-5
clone size: NA
CDR3 DNA: TGTGCCACCAGCAGGGGACAGCCAGATCAGCCCCAGCATTTT
CDR3 protein: CATSRGQPDQPQHF

D gene: NA
V gene: TRBV18
J gene: TRBJ2-7
clone size: NA
CDR3 DNA: TGTGCCAGCTCACCGGCCCGCGAGTCCCGGGGGAAAAGTCGCTACGAGCAGTACTTC
CDR3 protein: CASSPARESRGKSRYEQYF

D gene: NA
V gene: TRBV19
J gene: TRBJ1-5
clone size: NA
CDR3 DNA: TGTGCCAGTAGTTGGACACCATGGGGCAATCAGCCCCAGCATTTT
CDR3 protein: CASSWTPWGNQPQHF